This paragraph reports one T cell receptor (beta chain). Its antigen is unknown. This sample stems from a study of cytomegalovirus exposure and HLA in healthy donors. The V gene lost 3 bases and the J gene lost 4 bases, with 10 bases spanning the gap. The CDR3 runs 14 residues. Germline loops: CDR1 MRHNA, CDR2 SNTAGT. The PCR employed 60 Vbeta primers together with 13 Jbeta primers. Only in-frame clones appear in the TCRdb table, and some are missing; sequencing was by immunoSEQ multiplex PCR. Seen here are about 89,000 clones, 70% to 85% observed once, and the top ten hold 2.5% to 3.5%. General study results and limits: A classifier reportedly called cytomegalovirus status with high sensitivity and specificity. While the bulk of TCR sequences proved rare, some public TCRs turned up in many donors. Productive rates of about 87% or about 30% were seen for most TCR beta V segments in an earlier analysis.

The source of this sequence is a man aged 25 to 40 in good health and CMV-seronegative. V gene TRBV6-4 combines with J gene TRBJ1-5, with D unresolved. Specimen: PBMCs. In nucleotides, the CDR3 is TGTGCCAGCAGTGATAGACACCAGAATCAGCCCCAGCATTTT. This gives the protein CASSDRHQNQPQHF.